These 30 T cell receptor beta chains share one sample of origin, sequenced in a study of cytomegalovirus exposure and HLA in healthy donors. The study ran its PCR with 60 Vbeta and 13 Jbeta primers. Method: immunoSEQ multiplex PCR; TCRdb's copy keeps in-frame clones and lacks some. Here the sample table reports under 120,000 clones. The sequencing input was PBMCs. The receptors stem from a man aged 50-60 years in good health and CMV-seronegative.

The rearrangement uses TRBV4-3 and TRBJ1-2, with D hard to call. From germline, CDR1 is LGHNA and CDR2 YSLEER. Trimming left V 4 bases short and J 0 bases short, with 12 bases between. The CDR3 sequence is 15 residues long. The CDR3 reads CASSLITEANYGYTF. Written as DNA, the CDR3 is TGCGCCAGCAGCCTGATCACAGAAGCTAACTATGGCTACACCTTC.

CDR3 amino acids: CASTPGRLAYEQFF. CDR3 coding DNA: TGTGCCAGCACCCCGGGTCGGTTAGCTTATGAGCAGTTCTTC. The rearrangement joins TRBV2 to TRBJ2-1; the D is unclear. This CDR3 comprises 14 residues. The V gene lost 7 bases and the J gene lost 8 bases, with 18 bases spanning the gap. Germline V gene lookup returns CDR1 SNHLY and CDR2 FYNNEI. Full variable domain (remainder filled in from reference TRBV2 and TRBJ2-1): EPEVTQTPSHQVTQMGQEVILRCVPISNHLYFYWYRQILGQKVEFLVSFYNNEISEKSEIFDDQFSVERPDGSNFTLKIRSTKLEDSAMYFCASTPGRLAYEQFFGPGTRLTVL.

The V gene is TRBV29-1, the J gene TRBJ2-7; 8 bases are shared with TRBD1. The V and J ends lost 4 bases and 0 bases, in that order; junction bases with no gene match: 11. CDR3 length equals 16 residues. In germline, CDR1 is SQVTM, CDR2 ANQGSEA. The CDR3 DNA is TGCAGCGTTGCTGGGACAGGAGCCTTATCCTCCTACGAGCAGTACTTC. This gives the protein CSVAGTGALSSYEQYF.

The genes are TRBV5-1 and TRBJ1-1; 7 bases align to TRBD1. CDR1 SGHRS and CDR2 YFSETQ come from the germline V gene. There are 15 residues in the CDR3. V shed 4 bases and J 0 bases; nucleotides not matched to a gene: 6. The CDR3, as DNA: TGCGCCAGCAGCCCCAAGACAGGGATGAACACTGAAGCTTTCTTT. Translating gives CASSPKTGMNTEAFF.

V and J are TRBV7-6 and TRBJ1-6; D is unresolved. V lost 0 bases and J lost 6, with 6 bases in between. The germline CDR1 and CDR2 sequences are SGHVS and FNYEAQ. This CDR3 region has 14 residues. This chain's CDR3 is CASSLARSNSPLHF. The CDR3 DNA sequence: TGTGCCAGCAGCTTAGCGCGGAGTAATTCACCCCTCCACTTT.

The chain joins TRBV10-3 to TRBJ1-2; D uncertain. Germline lookup yields CDR1 ENHRY and CDR2 SYGVKD. The CDR3 has 14 residues. V was clipped by 4 bases and J by 2 bases, with 11 bases between them. CDR3 nucleotides: TGTGCCATCAGTGTTAAGGAAGCGAACTATGGCTACACCTTC. Its protein is CAISVKEANYGYTF.

The V and J genes are TRBV2 and TRBJ2-2, with 9 bases matching TRBD1. Germline-derived CDR1 and CDR2 are SNHLY and FYNNEI. The CDR3 runs 15 residues. V lost 3 bases, J lost 6 bases, and 5 bases stayed unmatched. The CDR3: CASSDRTGAPGELFF. Written as DNA, the CDR3 is TGTGCCAGCAGTGACCGGACAGGGGCCCCCGGGGAGCTGTTTTTT.

The rearrangement joins TRBV5-1 to TRBJ1-2; 8 nucleotides line up with TRBD1. The CDR3 has 13 residues. Germline CDR1 reads SGHRS; CDR2 reads YFSETQ. Trimming took 4 bases from V and 8 from J; bases not matched to a gene: 7. CDR3 region: CASSPGQGRGYTF. DNA for the CDR3: TGCGCCAGCAGCCCAGGACAGGGTCGCGGCTACACCTTC. Combining the CDR3 with reference TRBV5-1 and TRBJ1-2 gives the whole variable domain KAGVTQTPRYLIKTRGQQVTLSCSPISGHRSVSWYQQTPGQGLQFLFEYFSETQRNKGNFPGRFSGRQFSNSRSEMNVSTLELGDSALYLCASSPGQGRGYTFGSGTRLTVV.

V and J are TRBV9 and TRBJ2-3; TRBD1 is a possible D gene (5 bases). Germline lookup yields CDR1 SGDLS and CDR2 YYNGEE. Deletions cut 2 bases from V and 0 bases from J, with 10 bases between. This CDR3 contains 15 residues. The CDR3 DNA reads as TGTGCCAGCAGCGTTCAGGGCCTAAGCACAGATACGCAGTATTTT. Residues: CASSVQGLSTDTQYF.

This chain links TRBV29-1 with TRBJ2-1; TRBD1 might be the D (6 bases). CDR3 length: 16 amino acids. V lost 2 bases and J 3 bases, leaving 17 bases between the germline ends. The V gene's germline CDR1 is SQVTM and CDR2 ANQGSEA. The CDR3 here is CSVESRGGTNYNEQFF. Written as DNA, the CDR3 is TGCAGCGTTGAATCTAGAGGGGGTACCAACTACAATGAGCAGTTCTTC.

The chain uses TRBV18 and TRBJ2-7, with D perhaps TRBD2 (5 bases). The V end was cut by 0 bases, the J end by 0 bases, with 9 bases between. Germline V gives CDR1 KGHSH, CDR2 LQKENI. CDR3 size: 15 residues. The CDR3 loop reads CASSPPVGSSYEQYF. CDR3 nucleotide sequence: TGTGCCAGCTCACCACCGGTGGGGAGCTCCTACGAGCAGTACTTC.

The chain has TRBV7-2 and TRBJ2-3; possible D gene TRBD2, 7 bases. The CDR3 length is 17 residues. Germline CDR1 and CDR2: SGHTA and FQGNSA. With 5 bases removed from V and 2 bases from J, the gap between germline ends came to 20 bases. The CDR3 DNA sequence: TGTGCCAGCAGCCAAGAGGTTGGCGGGGGCCACACAGATACGCAGTATTTT. Protein sequence: CASSQEVGGGHTDTQYF.

V is TRBV15 and J is TRBJ2-1; 7 bases match TRBD2. The germline V gene has CDR1 LNHNV and CDR2 YYDKDF (reference sequence). V lost 1 base to trimming and J lost 3 bases; unmatched junction nucleotides: 6. The CDR3 spans 16 residues. The CDR3 reads CATSRGGLADYNEQFF. DNA for the CDR3: TGTGCCACCAGCAGAGGGGGTCTAGCGGACTACAATGAGCAGTTCTTC.

The V gene is TRBV25-1, the J gene TRBJ1-1; D perhaps matches TRBD1 (5 bases). The CDR3 loop spans 14 amino acids. In germline, CDR1 is MGHDK, CDR2 SYGVNS. Trimming pared 5 bases from V and 4 bases from J, leaving 14 bases between. CDR3 nucleotides: TGTGCCAGCAGTAAGAAGGGGTTAGGCACTGAAGCTTTCTTT. It codes for CASSKKGLGTEAFF.

V is TRBV7-8 and J is TRBJ2-7, with D possibly TRBD2 on 6 matching bases. V was cut by 3 bases and J by 4 bases, with 10 bases left in between. The CDR3 totals 13 residues. CDR1 is SGHVS and CDR2 is FQNEAQ in the germline V gene. The CDR3 DNA sequence: TGTGCCAGCAGCTTTCAGGGAGGATACGAGCAGTACTTC. It encodes CASSFQGGYEQYF.

The gene calls are TRBV29-1 and TRBJ1-1; 8 nucleotides agree with TRBD1. The CDR3 sequence is 13 residues long. V was pared by 7 bases and J by 3 bases, with 7 bases of the junction left unmatched. CDR1 and CDR2 (germline): SQVTM, ANQGSEA. The CDR3: CSAGGQVYTEAFF. Here the CDR3 DNA reads TGCAGCGCCGGGGGACAGGTGTACACTGAAGCTTTCTTT. The full variable domain, in which reference TRBV29-1 and TRBJ1-1 provide the parts outside the CDR3, is SAVISQKPSRDICQRGTSLTIQCQVDSQVTMMFWYRQQPGQSLTLIATANQGSEATYESGFVIDKFPISRPNLTFSTLTVSNMSPEDSSIYLCSAGGQVYTEAFFGQGTRLTVV.

The CDR3 nucleotides are TGTGCCAGTAGTATAGATTCTTCTCCCACTGAAGCTTTCTTT. As protein: CASSIDSSPTEAFF. The chain joins TRBV19 to TRBJ1-1; D remains ambiguous. The V end lost 0 bases, the J end lost 4 bases, and 9 bases lay between the germline ends. There are 14 residues in the CDR3. The V gene's germline CDR1 is LNHDA and CDR2 SQIVND (reference sequence).

This chain links TRBV2 with TRBJ1-3, with D maybe TRBD1 (5 bases). Trimming left V 1 base short and J 9 bases short, with 7 bases between. CDR1 is SNHLY and CDR2 is FYNNEI in the germline V gene. There are 12 residues in the CDR3. In DNA, the CDR3 is TGTGCCAGCAGTGAAGGGGGCTCCACCATATATTTT. Protein sequence: CASSEGGSTIYF.

V gene TRBV5-4 combines with J gene TRBJ2-1, with 8 bases that match TRBD1. CDR3 length equals 14 residues. CDR1 is SGHNT and CDR2 is YYREEE in the germline V gene (reference sequence). J lost 9 bases, V lost 1 base, and 6 bases had no gene match. The CDR3, as DNA: TGTGCCAGCAGCTTGTGGCAGGGGGCGGGTGAGCAGTTCTTC. Its translation is CASSLWQGAGEQFF. Drawing the rest from reference TRBV5-4 and TRBJ2-1, the complete variable domain is ETGVTQSPTHLIKTRGQQVTLRCSSQSGHNTVSWYQQALGQGPQFIFQYYREEENGRGNFPPRFSGLQFPNYSSELNVNALELDDSALYLCASSLWQGAGEQFFGPGTRLTVL.

The CDR3 protein is CASSAEGRETQYF. The CDR3 bases are TGTGCCAGCAGCGCTGAGGGCAGGGAGACCCAGTACTTC. This chain links TRBV7-9 with TRBJ2-5; TRBD2 is a possible D gene (5 bases). Germline CDR1 is SEHNR and CDR2 is FQNEAQ (reference sequence). V was shortened by 5 bases and J by 5 bases, with 12 bases between the two germline ends. The CDR3 totals 13 residues.

The rearrangement joins TRBV5-1 to TRBJ1-2, with 9 nucleotides matching TRBD1. J gave up 5 bases and V 0 bases, and 5 bases lay outside the gene matches. The length of the CDR3 is 15 residues. Germline CDR1 is SGHRS and CDR2 is YFSETQ. The CDR3 loop is CASSLELQGAYGYTF. The DNA for the CDR3 is TGCGCCAGCAGCTTGGAACTACAGGGGGCATATGGCTACACCTTC.

The chain has TRBV20-1 and TRBJ2-1; D unresolved. Trimming removed 3 bases at V and 5 bases at J, with 5 bases between. Germline CDR1 DFQATT, CDR2 SNEGSKA (reference sequence). The CDR3 extends over 11 amino acids. In DNA, the CDR3 is TGCAGTGCTAGTTCGGACAATGAGCAGTTCTTC. Translation gives CSASSDNEQFF.

The rearrangement uses TRBV10-1 and TRBJ2-5, with D possibly being TRBD1 (6 bases). Trimming removed 3 bases from V and 8 bases from J, with 16 bases in between. Per germline, CDR1 WNHNN and CDR2 SYGVQD (reference sequence). This CDR3 region has 14 residues. The CDR3, as DNA: TGCGCCAGCAGTGAAGACAGGCTATCGGAAACCCAGTACTTC. Amino acid sequence: CASSEDRLSETQYF.

The CDR3 reads CASSRTGTAYEQYF. CDR3 DNA sequence: TGTGCCAGCAGCCGTACCGGGACAGCCTACGAGCAGTACTTC. This chain uses TRBV6-5 with TRBJ2-7; the match to TRBD1 covers 7 bases. CDR1 MNHEY and CDR2 SVGAGI come from the germline V gene. The CDR3 is made up of 14 amino acids. The J segment lost 2 bases and the V segment lost 6 bases, leaving 7 bases of the junction unmatched.

V usage is TRBV2 and J usage is TRBJ1-2, with D tentatively TRBD1 (5 bases). The CDR3 contains 12 residues. Germline V lookup: CDR1 SNHLY, CDR2 FYNNEI. Trimming removed 11 bases from V and 5 bases from J, with 15 bases in between. The CDR3 nucleotides are TGTGCCGGGCTACTCGGGGGTTATGGCTACACCTTC. It specifies CAGLLGGYGYTF. Variable domain in full (rest from reference TRBV2 and TRBJ1-2): EPEVTQTPSHQVTQMGQEVILRCVPISNHLYFYWYRQILGQKVEFLVSFYNNEISEKSEIFDDQFSVERPDGSNFTLKIRSTKLEDSAMYFCAGLLGGYGYTFGSGTRLTVV.

The genes are TRBV5-6 and TRBJ1-2, with D possibly being TRBD1 (5 bases). Germline assignment: CDR1 SGHDT and CDR2 YYEEEE. This CDR3 region has 11 residues. The CDR3 sequence is CTHGGNYGYTF. In nucleotides, the CDR3 is TGTACTCACGGGGGGAACTATGGCTACACCTTC.

V is TRBV4-2 and J is TRBJ2-2, with 8 nucleotides matching TRBD1. V lost 5 bases, J lost 1 base, and 6 bases stayed unmatched. Germline V lookup: CDR1 LGHNA, CDR2 YNFKEQ. The CDR3 covers 16 residues. The CDR3: CASSRTDRVNTGELFF. The CDR3 coding sequence is TGTGCCAGCAGCAGAACGGACAGGGTGAACACCGGGGAGCTGTTTTTT.

The chain links TRBV6-5 to TRBJ2-7; D uncertain. Per the germline V gene, CDR1 is MNHEY and CDR2 is SVGAGI. The CDR3 extends over 13 amino acids. Trimming removed 6 bases from V and 2 bases from J, with 11 bases in between. The CDR3 bases are TGTGCCAGCAGCCTGACACGAACCTACGAGCAGTACTTC. Translating it yields CASSLTRTYEQYF.

The chain uses TRBV6-5 and TRBJ2-2; 8 bases line up with TRBD1. CDR1 MNHEY and CDR2 SVGAGI come from the germline V gene. Trimming removed 5 bases from V and 9 bases from J; junction bases left unmatched: 5. The CDR3 totals 13 residues. Here the CDR3 DNA reads TGTGCCAGCAGTCTGACAGGGGACCGGGAGCTGTTTTTT. This encodes CASSLTGDRELFF.

J is TRBJ2-2 and V is TRBV6-5; no firm D call. This CDR3 region has 14 residues. Germline values: CDR1 MNHEY, CDR2 SVGAGI. Trimming cost V 0 bases and J 1 base, with 3 bases left between them. CDR3 residues: CASSYSLNTGELFF. CDR3 nucleotides: TGTGCCAGCAGTTACTCTCTGAACACCGGGGAGCTGTTTTTT.